This T cell receptor beta chain was identified in a study of shared clonotypes between healthy human individuals. Study-level background: Donors were a couple of women and three men aged 18 to 49. Findings and limits, study-wide: Relative to memory subsets, naive subsets generally showed larger estimated richness. Genetic and exposure-history diversity was limited by the small donor number.

A word on this clone: Its specificity is not known.

Germline lookup yields CDR1 KGHSH and CDR2 LQKENI. The CDR3 is 13 amino acids. Trimming stripped 8 bases from V and 7 bases from J, with 12 bases between. Researchers partitioned CD4+ cells into CD45RA+ naive and CD45RA-negative memory subsets. Produced via immunoSEQ multiplex PCR; TCRdb's table is partial and in-frame only. The table records about 1 million clones, 75% of them present only once. This receptor was obtained from a man aged 18 to 35 in good health. The genes are TRBV18 and TRBJ1-6, with a weak D call TRBD1 (5 bases). Sequenced material: memory CD4+ T cells sorted from blood. Subset specified: CD45RA-negative fraction. The chain's CDR3 is CASLGDRNSPLHF. Written as DNA, the CDR3 is TGTGCCAGCCTAGGGGATCGAAATTCACCCCTCCACTTT. Together with reference TRBV18 and TRBJ1-6, the CDR3 gives the full variable domain: NAGVMQNPRHLVRRRGQEARLRCSPMKGHSHVYWYRQLPEEGLKFMVYLQKENIIDESGMPKERFSAEFPKEGPSILRIQQVVRGDSAAYFCASLGDRNSPLHFGNGTRLTVT.